These 24 T cell receptor beta chains came from one sample sequenced in a study of graft-versus-host responses after intestinal transplantation. These TCRs' antigens remain unknown. The protocol was immunoSEQ multiplex PCR, while the TCRdb copy is restricted to in-frame clones and leaves out a portion. The profile covers approximately 90,000 clones, with less than 95% appearing a single time and around 0.38% taken by the ten largest. The specimen was unstimulated CD8+ T cells sorted from spleen or lymph node cells, collected before transplant. These TCRs come from a human donor who was the organ donor for an intestinal transplant.

CDR3 nucleotide sequence: TGCGCCAGCAGCTCCTGGGCGACAGACCTCGGGACCGGGGAGCTGTTTTTT. It specifies CASSSWATDLGTGELFF. The V gene is TRBV5-1, the J gene TRBJ2-2, with a weak D call TRBD1 (5 bases). The germline gives CDR1 SGHRS, CDR2 YFSETQ. This CDR3 is 17 amino acids long. With 3 bases removed from V and 5 bases from J, the gap between germline ends came to 20 bases.

J is TRBJ1-2 and V is TRBV29-1; 9 positions match TRBD1. Trimming at V came to 4 bases and at J to 2 bases, leaving 2 bases not matched to a gene. This CDR3 has 13 residues. Per germline, CDR1 SQVTM and CDR2 ANQGSEA. CDR3 residues: CSVGQGENYGYTF. In DNA, the CDR3 is TGCAGCGTTGGACAGGGGGAGAACTATGGCTACACCTTC.

This clone has more than one count but fewer than ten. The chain links TRBV6-6 to TRBJ1-5, with 8 nucleotides matching TRBD1. V lost 5 bases to trimming and J lost 7 bases; unmatched junction nucleotides: 13. Per the germline V gene, CDR1 is MNHNY and CDR2 is SVGAGI (reference sequence). The CDR3 runs 16 residues. The CDR3 here is CASSPRGQAPLQPQHF. The CDR3 nucleotides are TGTGCCAGCAGTCCCCGGGGACAGGCACCGTTGCAGCCCCAGCATTTT.

The rearrangement links TRBV9 to TRBJ2-3; D call uncertain. The CDR3 length is 15 residues. V lost 5 bases to trimming and J lost 0 bases, with 13 bases between them. Germline V gives CDR1 SGDLS, CDR2 YYNGEE. In nucleotides, the CDR3 is TGTGCCAGCAGTTCTCTGAGTGCTAGCACAGATACGCAGTATTTT. Amino acids: CASSSLSASTDTQYF. The full variable domain, with the rest looked up from reference TRBV9 and TRBJ2-3, is DSGVTQTPKHLITATGQRVTLRCSPRSGDLSVYWYQQSLDQGLQFLIQYYNGEERAKGNILERFSAQQFPDLHSELNLSSLELGDSALYFCASSSLSASTDTQYFGPGTRLTVL.

This rearrangement joins TRBV10-3 to TRBJ2-2; D gene unclear. Trimming removed 8 bases at V and 6 bases at J, with 16 bases between. CDR1 and CDR2 (germline): ENHRY, SYGVKD. The CDR3 consists of 14 residues. The CDR3 nucleotides read TGTGCCATCCTCAGACTCGGTGGTCCCGGGGAGCTGTTTTTT. It yields the protein CAILRLGGPGELFF.

The J gene is TRBJ2-7, the V gene TRBV5-4; a possible D gene is TRBD2 (6 bases). Trimming left V 1 base short and J 3 bases short, with 11 bases between. Germline CDR1 is SGHNT and CDR2 is YYREEE (reference sequence). This CDR3 comprises 14 residues. The CDR3 loop is CASSLSSGGYEQYF. The CDR3 DNA reads as TGTGCCAGCAGCTTGTCCTCCGGGGGCTACGAGCAGTACTTC.

This CDR3 reads CASSLREIGEKLFF. The CDR3 DNA sequence: TGTGCCAGCAGTTTAAGGGAGATTGGGGAAAAACTGTTTTTT. The chain is built from TRBV27 and TRBJ1-4; unclear D gene. Germline-derived CDR1 and CDR2 are MNHEY and SMNVEV (reference sequence). V gave up 2 bases and J gave up 8 bases, with 12 bases separating them. The length of the CDR3 is 14 residues. Full variable domain (outside the CDR3, taken from reference TRBV27 and TRBJ1-4): EAQVTQNPRYLITVTGKKLTVTCSQNMNHEYMSWYRQDPGLGLRQIYYSMNVEVTDKGDVPEGYKVSRKEKRNFPLILESPSPNQTSLYFCASSLREIGEKLFFGSGTQLSVL.

J is TRBJ2-7 and V is TRBV9, with D possibly being TRBD1 (5 bases). The ends were cut back, 5 bases at V and 0 bases at J, with 9 bases in the middle. The CDR3 runs 13 residues. Germline CDR1 SGDLS, CDR2 YYNGEE. The CDR3 loop is CASSAGNSYEQYF. CDR3 DNA sequence: TGTGCCAGCAGTGCAGGGAACTCCTACGAGCAGTACTTC.

The rearrangement links TRBV4-1 to TRBJ1-1; 8 bases are shared with TRBD1. This CDR3 has 13 residues. V lost 7 bases to trimming and J lost 4 bases; unmatched junction nucleotides: 5. Germline V gene sequence: CDR1 MGHRA, CDR2 YSYEKL. The CDR3 region is CASTTGVGTEAFF. CDR3 nucleotides: TGCGCCAGCACGACAGGGGTGGGCACTGAAGCTTTCTTT.

This chain links TRBV2 with TRBJ1-4; TRBD1 might be the D (5 bases). CDR1 is SNHLY and CDR2 is FYNNEI in the germline V gene. This CDR3 has 16 residues. The ends were cut back, 2 bases at V and 3 bases at J, with 13 bases in the middle. CDR3 DNA sequence: TGTGCCAGCAGTGAAAGGTCGGGACTGTCTAATGAAAAACTGTTTTTT. Its protein is CASSERSGLSNEKLFF.

This clone came up once. The chain links TRBV7-3 to TRBJ2-3; the D gene is possibly TRBD2 (5 bases). CDR3 length equals 12 residues. Germline V CDR1 and CDR2: SGHTA, FQGTGA. The V and J ends lost 11 bases and 5 bases respectively, with 14 bases between them. In DNA, the CDR3 is TGTGCCTACGGTCTAGCTGTAGATACGCAGTATTTT. Protein: CAYGLAVDTQYF.

The J gene is TRBJ2-7, the V gene TRBV9; tentatively, D is TRBD1 (8 bases). The CDR3 totals 15 residues. The ends were cut back, 3 bases at V and 1 base at J, with 14 bases in the middle. Germline loops: CDR1 SGDLS, CDR2 YYNGEE. CDR3 nucleotide sequence: TGTGCCAGCAGCGACGGACAGGGAGGGTCCTACGAGCAGTACTTC. Translated: CASSDGQGGSYEQYF.

V gene TRBV9 combines with J gene TRBJ2-3; TRBD2 aligns across 11 bases. The ends lost 4 bases at V and 0 bases at J; junction bases unmatched: 10. The CDR3 consists of 18 residues. Germline loops: CDR1 SGDLS, CDR2 YYNGEE. The CDR3 spells CASSSGASGGTSTDTQYF. As DNA, the CDR3 is TGTGCCAGCAGCTCAGGGGCTAGCGGGGGGACTAGCACAGATACGCAGTATTTT.

The rearrangement links TRBV27 to TRBJ1-1; no clear D gene. The V end lost 2 bases, the J end lost 6 bases, and 13 bases lay between the germline ends. Germline lookup yields CDR1 MNHEY and CDR2 SMNVEV (reference sequence). This CDR3 has 14 residues. The CDR3 nucleotides are TGTGCCAGCAGTTTAGCGCATTCTTCTCCTGAAGCTTTCTTT. Its translation is CASSLAHSSPEAFF.

This clone occurred once. The CDR3 nucleotides are TGTGCCAGCAGTTACGGGACTAGCTACGAGCAGTACTTC. Its protein product is CASSYGTSYEQYF. V is TRBV6-5 and J is TRBJ2-7; 8 bases fit TRBD2. Germline CDR1 MNHEY, CDR2 SVGAGI. CDR3 size: 13 residues. After removal of 2 bases from V and 3 bases from J, the junction contained 0 bases not matched to a gene.

V gene TRBV27 combines with J gene TRBJ2-3; 12 bases match TRBD2. The CDR3 is 18 amino acids. Germline CDR1 and CDR2: MNHEY and SMNVEV (reference sequence). The junction had 9 bases not matched to a gene; V was cut back by 1 base and J by 4 bases. The CDR3 region is CASSLFPPSGGASDTQYF. In DNA, the CDR3 is TGTGCCAGCAGTTTATTCCCTCCTAGCGGGGGGGCCTCAGATACGCAGTATTTT.

J is TRBJ1-4 and V is TRBV30; TRBD1 matches 10 bases. Germline assignment: CDR1 GTSNPN and CDR2 SVGIG (reference sequence). The CDR3 loop spans 14 amino acids. Trimming at V came to 2 bases and at J to 8 bases, leaving 5 bases not matched to a gene. The CDR3 sequence: CAWSLGQGQEKLFF. Here the CDR3 DNA reads TGTGCCTGGAGTTTGGGACAGGGGCAAGAAAAACTGTTTTTT. The whole variable domain, remainder taken from reference TRBV30 and TRBJ1-4, is SQTIHQWPATLVQPVGSPLSLECTVEGTSNPNLYWYRQAAGRGLQLLFYSVGIGQISSEVPQNLSASRPQDRQFILSSKKLLLSDSGFYLCAWSLGQGQEKLFFGSGTQLSVL.

CDR3 DNA sequence: TGTGCCAGCAGCCCCCAGGGGGCGAGTGAGCAGTTCTTC. Translated: CASSPQGASEQFF. This chain connects TRBV5-6 to TRBJ2-1; the match to TRBD1 covers 8 bases. V shed 4 bases, J shed 9 bases, and the junction held 6 bases outside the gene matches. From germline, CDR1 is SGHDT and CDR2 YYEEEE. This CDR3 has 13 amino acids.

J is TRBJ2-7 and V is TRBV7-2; weak D call: TRBD2 (6 bases). The V end lost 7 bases, the J end lost 2 bases, and 9 bases lay between the germline ends. The CDR3 consists of 12 residues. Germline-derived CDR1 and CDR2 are SGHTA and FQGNSA. CDR3: CASMGGAYEQYF. The CDR3 coding sequence is TGTGCCAGCATGGGAGGAGCCTACGAGCAGTACTTC.

The chain links TRBV2 to TRBJ2-2, with a tentative D call TRBD1 (5 bases). V lost 6 bases and J lost 4, with 9 bases in between. The CDR3 contains 13 residues. Germline loops: CDR1 SNHLY, CDR2 FYNNEI. The CDR3 DNA sequence: TGTGCCAGCAGCGACAGCCCCACCGGGGAGCTGTTTTTT. It encodes CASSDSPTGELFF.

This rearrangement joins TRBV28 to TRBJ1-2, with unresolved D. CDR3 length: 14 residues. Germline V CDR1 and CDR2: MDHEN, SYDVKM. Trimming pared 2 bases from V and 3 bases from J, leaving 10 bases between. The CDR3 loop reads CASSLRGYHYGYTF. The CDR3 region has the DNA TGTGCCAGCAGTTTAAGAGGGTATCACTATGGCTACACCTTC.

V is TRBV6-6 and J is TRBJ2-1; no firm D call. Per germline, CDR1 MNHNY and CDR2 SVGAGI (reference sequence). The V end lost 1 base, the J end lost 5 bases, and 6 bases lay between the germline ends. The CDR3 is 13 residues long. Here the CDR3 DNA reads TGTGCCAGCAGTTACTTCATTGACAATGAGCAGTTCTTC. Translated, it gives CASSYFIDNEQFF.

The gene calls are TRBV9 and TRBJ2-5; D might be TRBD2 (5 bases). The DNA matches TRBJ2-7 better at its end, which makes the J call doubtful. CDR1 and CDR2 (germline): SGDLS, YYNGEE. The CDR3 spans 15 residues. The CDR3 coding sequence is TGTGCCAGCAGCGTAGGTGGGGAGAGCTCCTACGAGCAGTACTTC. This encodes CASSVGGESSYEQYF.

The V call is TRBV4-2, the J call TRBJ2-5, with 11 bases aligning to TRBD2. Germline CDR1 reads LGHNA; CDR2 reads YNFKEQ. V trimming: 6 bases; J trimming: 3 bases; junction bases outside the gene matches: 9. The CDR3 runs 16 residues. The CDR3 protein is CASRRSPGLAEETQYF. CDR3 in DNA: TGTGCCAGCAGACGCAGCCCGGGACTAGCGGAAGAGACCCAGTACTTC.